A selection of T cell receptor beta chains follows, all from one sample in a study of blood T cells in healthy people across ages. A single record per CDR3 protein comes from TCRdb applying MiXCR to the 5' RACE reads. The sample holds approximately 1.5 million distinct CDR3 sequences; 34% are singletons and the top ten take approximately 10%. The sequencing sample was made of blood. The receptors stem from a woman in her thirties in good health. CDR3s include the opening cysteine and the closing phenylalanine or tryptophan. The D gene is left open where the match is weak. A clone size is listed for some rows: how often the clone was seen (once, few, many), or a class if it is expanded.

v_call: TRBV3-1
d_call: TRBD2
j_call: TRBJ2-7
clone_size: few
cdr3_aa: CASSQGVGGAAYEQYF

v_call: TRBV5-1
d_call: .
j_call: TRBJ1-2
clone_size: few
cdr3_aa: CASRSRQDYGYTF

v_call: TRBV7-9
d_call: TRBD1
j_call: TRBJ1-4
clone_size: once
cdr3_aa: CASSAGTGFATNEKLFF

v_call: TRBV5-1
d_call: .
j_call: TRBJ2-3
clone_size: few
cdr3_aa: CASSLLTDSTDTQYF

v_call: TRBV19
d_call: TRBD1
j_call: TRBJ2-7
clone_size: .
cdr3_aa: CASSPGGLTYEQYF

v_call: TRBV7-9
d_call: .
j_call: TRBJ2-1
clone_size: .
cdr3_aa: CASSPGAGLLYNEQVF

v_call: TRBV28
d_call: .
j_call: TRBJ2-7
clone_size: few
cdr3_aa: CASSLTTVYEQYF

v_call: TRBV15
d_call: .
j_call: TRBJ2-1
clone_size: few
cdr3_aa: CATSTSETNSYNEQFF

v_call: TRBV15
d_call: .
j_call: TRBJ1-2
clone_size: .
cdr3_aa: CATSRDLVASPRGYTF

v_call: TRBV5-6
d_call: .
j_call: TRBJ2-7
clone_size: .
cdr3_aa: CASSRRVTSLAQGSSEQYF

v_call: TRBV4-1
d_call: .
j_call: TRBJ1-5
clone_size: .
cdr3_aa: CASSQWGRGGPNQPQHF

v_call: TRBV28
d_call: .
j_call: TRBJ2-1
clone_size: .
cdr3_aa: CASSFPGINEQFF

v_call: TRBV27
d_call: TRBD2
j_call: TRBJ2-1
clone_size: few
cdr3_aa: CASSQIAGGPSNEQFF

v_call: TRBV30
d_call: TRBD1
j_call: TRBJ1-2
clone_size: .
cdr3_aa: CAWIPQGAGYGYTF

v_call: TRBV7-2
d_call: .
j_call: TRBJ2-3
clone_size: few
cdr3_aa: CASRRALFGSTDTQYF

v_call: TRBV7-3
d_call: .
j_call: TRBJ2-1
clone_size: .
cdr3_aa: CASSLWSGATEQFF

v_call: TRBV15
d_call: TRBD2
j_call: TRBJ2-5
clone_size: .
cdr3_aa: CATSRDLAGGRIGQYF

v_call: TRBV9
d_call: .
j_call: TRBJ2-6
clone_size: .
cdr3_aa: CASSVAGGDSSGANVLTF

v_call: TRBV27
d_call: TRBD2
j_call: TRBJ2-5
clone_size: .
cdr3_aa: CASSTLAGGRETQYF

v_call: TRBV20-1
d_call: .
j_call: TRBJ1-2
clone_size: few
cdr3_aa: CSARPDRIYGYTF

v_call: TRBV27
d_call: .
j_call: TRBJ2-7
clone_size: once
cdr3_aa: CASSYAGSYEQYF

v_call: TRBV27
d_call: .
j_call: TRBJ1-6
clone_size: few
cdr3_aa: CASSSAGPAYNSPLHF

v_call: TRBV10-2
d_call: TRBD1
j_call: TRBJ2-7
clone_size: few
cdr3_aa: CASGIPGQGGHEQYF

v_call: TRBV5-1
d_call: .
j_call: TRBJ2-1
clone_size: .
cdr3_aa: CASSLGLGGTLLENEQFF

v_call: TRBV2
d_call: .
j_call: TRBJ2-3
clone_size: few
cdr3_aa: CASNGQSTDTQYF

v_call: TRBV20-1
d_call: .
j_call: .
clone_size: .
cdr3_aa: CSARAADHYEQYF